One sample yielded the 10 T cell receptor beta chains listed below, sequenced in a study of cytomegalovirus exposure and HLA in healthy donors. PCR primers comprised 60 Vbeta and 13 Jbeta primers. TCRdb's copy holds only in-frame clones and misses some; the assay was immunoSEQ multiplex PCR. The sample carries tens of thousands of clones, 70% to 90% recorded once. Material: PBMCs. Source of these receptors: a male donor in good health and CMV-seronegative.

The chain is built from TRBV19 and TRBJ1-2; 8 positions agree with TRBD1. Trimming took 5 bases from V and 4 from J; bases not matched to a gene: 9. The CDR3 totals 15 residues. Germline V gene lookup returns CDR1 LNHDA and CDR2 SQIVND (reference sequence). The CDR3 DNA sequence: TGTGCCAGTAGTGCCGACGACAGGGGACTCTATGGCTACACCTTC. Its protein product is CASSADDRGLYGYTF.

The chain couples TRBV4-3 to TRBJ1-1, with D perhaps matching TRBD1 (6 bases). The CDR3 is made up of 15 amino acids. Per germline, CDR1 LGHNA and CDR2 YSLEER. Trimming removed 2 bases from V and 4 bases from J, with 14 bases in between. CDR3 in DNA: TGCGCCAGCAGCCAAAGGGGGGGAAGGGCCACTGAAGCTTTCTTT. Translated, it gives CASSQRGGRATEAFF.

The genes are TRBV7-2 and TRBJ1-4; 7 nucleotides line up with TRBD1. CDR3 length: 14 amino acids. V was clipped by 3 bases and J by 6 bases; unmatched bases: 4. Germline CDR1 SGHTA, CDR2 FQGNSA. CDR3 DNA: TGTGCCAGCAGCTTCGTGACAGGGTATGAAAAACTGTTTTTT. Its translation is CASSFVTGYEKLFF.

This clone was found once. The genes are TRBV18 and TRBJ1-1, with D perhaps TRBD1 (5 bases). Trimming took 6 bases from V and 0 from J, leaving 14 bases between them. Germline V gives CDR1 KGHSH, CDR2 LQKENI. CDR3 length: 15 residues. CDR3 protein: CASSSGGGLNTEAFF. In DNA, the CDR3 is TGTGCCAGCTCCAGTGGGGGAGGTCTGAACACTGAAGCTTTCTTT.

The chain combines TRBV2 with TRBJ1-2; 7 nucleotides align to TRBD1. The germline gives CDR1 SNHLY, CDR2 FYNNEI. V lost 4 bases and J lost 7; bases outside the gene matches: 15. The CDR3 consists of 16 residues. The CDR3 DNA follows: TGTGCCAGCAGTGGGGGGACAGCGGAGAGCCGACCTGGCTACACCTTC. Translated: CASSGGTAESRPGYTF.

The J gene is TRBJ1-2, the V gene TRBV2; TRBD1 might be the D (5 bases). V was shortened by 6 bases and J by 1 base, with 12 bases between the two germline ends. Germline CDR1 is SNHLY and CDR2 is FYNNEI. The CDR3 is 14 amino acids. The CDR3, as DNA: TGTGCCAGCAGCGGTTCAGGGATTAACTATGGCTACACCTTC. It translates to CASSGSGINYGYTF.

The rearrangement uses TRBV5-4 and TRBJ1-1, with a tentative D call TRBD1 (6 bases). The CDR3 length is 14 residues. The V end lost 4 bases, the J end lost 4 bases, and 14 bases lay between the germline ends. Germline V gene data show CDR1 as SGHNT and CDR2 as YYREEE (reference sequence). Written as DNA, the CDR3 is TGTGCCAGCAGCAACAGGGATGGTGGCACTGAAGCTTTCTTT. As protein: CASSNRDGGTEAFF.

The CDR3 loop is CARQGTRDTEAFF. The CDR3 DNA reads TGTGCCCGACAGGGGACCAGGGACACTGAAGCTTTCTTT. J is TRBJ1-1 and V is TRBV30; 8 bases line up with TRBD1. V lost 8 bases, J lost 3 bases, and 8 bases stayed unmatched. The CDR3 runs 13 residues. CDR1 GTSNPN and CDR2 SVGIG come from the germline V gene (reference sequence). Full variable domain (remainder filled in from reference TRBV30 and TRBJ1-1): SQTIHQWPATLVQPVGSPLSLECTVEGTSNPNLYWYRQAAGRGLQLLFYSVGIGQISSEVPQNLSASRPQDRQFILSSKKLLLSDSGFYLCARQGTRDTEAFFGQGTRLTVV.

CDR3 DNA sequence: TGTGCCAGCAGTGAAGAAGGGGCACAATCCTACGAGCAGTACTTC. Encoded protein: CASSEEGAQSYEQYF. V is TRBV2 and J is TRBJ2-7; possibly TRBD1 for D (5 bases). This CDR3 spans 15 amino acids. V was pared by 1 base and J by 1 base, with 11 bases between. Germline CDR1 and CDR2: SNHLY and FYNNEI. Filled out from reference TRBV2 and TRBJ2-7, the complete variable domain reads EPEVTQTPSHQVTQMGQEVILRCVPISNHLYFYWYRQILGQKVEFLVSFYNNEISEKSEIFDDQFSVERPDGSNFTLKIRSTKLEDSAMYFCASSEEGAQSYEQYFGPGTRLTVT.

V usage is TRBV7-9 and J usage is TRBJ2-5; D gene unclear. With the DNA end fitting TRBJ2-7 better, the J assignment may be wrong. This CDR3 contains 11 residues. The germline V gene encodes CDR1 SEHNR and CDR2 FQNEAQ (reference sequence). The CDR3 bases are TGTGCCAGCAGCTTAGATAGCGAGCAGTACTTC. Its protein product is CASSLDSEQYF.